A single sample gave rise to the 18 T cell receptor beta chains below, sequenced in a study of T cell responses to AZD1222 COVID-19 vaccine. This table comes from immunoSEQ multiplex PCR, and its TCRdb copy is limited to in-frame clones, with some not included. In the table there are approximately 150,000 clones, approximately 89% of which are singletons. The source material was peripheral blood, sampled on day 0 of AZD1222 vaccination. Receptor source: an adult in good health.

The chain recombines TRBV3-1 (or the pseudogene TRBV3-2) with TRBJ1-3, with D maybe TRBD1 (5 bases). The germline V gene encodes CDR1 LGHDT and CDR2 YNNKEL (reference sequence). CDR3 length: 16 amino acids. With 3 bases removed from V and 4 bases from J, the gap between germline ends came to 16 bases. The CDR3 bases are TGTGCCAGCAGCCAGGACACACTGAGGACCGGAAACACCATATATTTT. Translation: CASSQDTLRTGNTIYF.

The genes are TRBV2 and TRBJ2-7; D is ambiguous. Per germline, CDR1 SNHLY and CDR2 FYNNEI. The ends were cut back, 7 bases at V and 1 base at J, with 8 bases in the middle. This CDR3 has 12 amino acids. The CDR3 reads CASTGPSYEQYF. In DNA, the CDR3 is TGTGCCAGCACCGGTCCTTCCTACGAGCAGTACTTC.

The count of this clone is one. The sample contains more than one DNA sequence encoding this CDR3. The chain combines TRBV27 with TRBJ1-5, with no clear D. Germline CDR1 MNHEY, CDR2 SMNVEV (reference sequence). The CDR3 has 13 amino acids. Between the trimmed V and J ends, which lost 0 bases and 5 bases, there was a span of 5 bases. The CDR3 is CASSLSPYQPQHF. The DNA for the CDR3 is TGTGCCAGCAGTTTATCACCATATCAGCCCCAGCATTTT.

V is TRBV4-3 and J is TRBJ1-3; 8 bases are shared with TRBD1. Germline V gene lookup returns CDR1 LGHNA and CDR2 YSLEER. The CDR3 is 15 amino acids. Trimming took 3 bases from V and 4 from J; bases not matched to a gene: 5. CDR3 DNA: TGCGCCAGCAGCCAGGACAGGGTAACCGGAAACACCATATATTTT. Its translation: CASSQDRVTGNTIYF.

This clone was seen a handful of times. V gene TRBV19 combines with J gene TRBJ1-1, with D unresolved. Per the germline V gene, CDR1 is LNHDA and CDR2 is SQIVND (reference sequence). V lost 6 bases to trimming and J lost 0 bases, with 11 bases between them. The CDR3 loop spans 14 amino acids. CDR3 DNA: TGTGCCAGTAGAAGGGCAACGATGAACACTGAAGCTTTCTTT. It encodes CASRRATMNTEAFF. Supplemented by reference TRBV19 and TRBJ1-1, the full variable domain reads DGGITQSPKYLFRKEGQNVTLSCEQNLNHDAMYWYRQDPGQGLRLIYYSQIVNDFQKGDIAEGYSVSREKKESFPLTVTSAQKNPTAFYLCASRRATMNTEAFFGQGTRLTVV.

The rearrangement links TRBV5-1 to TRBJ2-5, with a tentative D call TRBD2 (6 bases). V was cut by 0 bases and J by 2 bases, with 11 bases left in between. This CDR3 is built from 15 residues. CDR1 is SGHRS and CDR2 is YFSETQ in the germline V gene. CDR3 bases: TGCGCCAGCAGCTTGGCGGGAGCTTGGCAAGAGACCCAGTACTTC. It yields the protein CASSLAGAWQETQYF.

This chain uses TRBV5-1 with TRBJ1-2; 11 nucleotides line up with TRBD1. V trimming: 4 bases; J trimming: 5 bases; junction bases outside the gene matches: 7. The CDR3 has 15 amino acids. Per the germline V gene, CDR1 is SGHRS and CDR2 is YFSETQ. CDR3 sequence (DNA): TGCGCCAGCAGCCTTCGGACAGGGGGCGGGTATGGCTACACCTTC. Translation: CASSLRTGGGYGYTF.

This rearrangement joins TRBV12-3 or TRBV12-4 to TRBJ1-2; no reliable D call. Trimming removed 5 bases from V and 8 bases from J, with 15 bases in between. This CDR3 region has 13 residues. As DNA, the CDR3 is TGTGCCAGCAGTGCCCCGGGTCCCCAAGGCTACACCTTC. It encodes CASSAPGPQGYTF.

The chain joins TRBV7-2 to TRBJ1-3; 10 bases line up with TRBD1. After removal of 3 bases from V and 0 bases from J, the junction contained 2 bases not matched to a gene. CDR3 length: 16 residues. The germline V gene encodes CDR1 SGHTA and CDR2 FQGNSA. CDR3 DNA sequence: TGTGCCAGCAGCTTGACAGGGGGCCACTCTGGAAACACCATATATTTT. It encodes CASSLTGGHSGNTIYF.

The J gene is TRBJ1-2, the V gene TRBV14, with unresolved D. The CDR3 spans 12 residues. CDR1 and CDR2 from the germline V gene are SGHDN and FVKESK. Trimming left V 4 bases short and J 8 bases short, with 11 bases between. The CDR3, as DNA: TGTGCCAGCAGCCCGGATCAACTCGGCTACACCTTC. Amino acids: CASSPDQLGYTF.

In nucleotides, the CDR3 is TGTGCCTGGAGTGTAAAGGTCTTGTCTGGAAACACCATATATTTT. Translation gives CAWSVKVLSGNTIYF. This chain joins TRBV30 and TRBJ1-3; D is unclear. CDR1 and CDR2 (germline): GTSNPN, SVGIG (reference sequence). Trimming took off 0 bases at V and 1 base at J, with 10 bases between the two ends. This CDR3 is 15 amino acids long.

A single count supports this clone. This chain connects TRBV9 to TRBJ1-4, with D hard to call. The V gene's germline CDR1 is SGDLS and CDR2 YYNGEE. Trimming stripped 0 bases from V and 10 bases from J, with 10 bases between. The CDR3 extends over 13 amino acids. CDR3 protein: CASSVEEGAKLFF. CDR3 nucleotides: TGTGCCAGCAGCGTAGAAGAGGGAGCAAAACTGTTTTTT. The full variable domain, its missing parts supplied by reference TRBV9 and TRBJ1-4, is DSGVTQTPKHLITATGQRVTLRCSPRSGDLSVYWYQQSLDQGLQFLIQYYNGEERAKGNILERFSAQQFPDLHSELNLSSLELGDSALYFCASSVEEGAKLFFGSGTQLSVL.

The V call is TRBV27, the J call TRBJ2-1, with D possibly TRBD2 on 5 matching bases. The V gene's germline CDR1 is MNHEY and CDR2 SMNVEV (reference sequence). Trimming left V 6 bases short and J 6 bases short, with 24 bases between. This CDR3 is built from 17 residues. CDR3 sequence (DNA): TGTGCCAGCAGCTTTATAGGAGGCGTGACTGAGGGCAATGAGCAGTTCTTC. This translates into CASSFIGGVTEGNEQFF.

The rearrangement links TRBV27 to TRBJ2-1; a weak D match, TRBD2 (6 bases). There are 15 residues in the CDR3. V gave up 1 base and J gave up 9 bases, with 16 bases separating them. Germline assignment: CDR1 MNHEY and CDR2 SMNVEV (reference sequence). CDR3 protein: CASSLLGRDRGEQFF. The CDR3 DNA reads TGTGCCAGCAGTTTATTGGGGCGGGATAGGGGTGAGCAGTTCTTC.

V and J are TRBV18 and TRBJ2-2; 7 bases line up with TRBD1. Germline V gives CDR1 KGHSH, CDR2 LQKENI. CDR3 length: 13 amino acids. V shed 8 bases and J 1 base; nucleotides not matched to a gene: 1. The CDR3 DNA is TGTGCCAGCAGACAGGGGAACACCGGGGAGCTGTTTTTT. Amino acids: CASRQGNTGELFF.

This clone has only one observation. The CDR3 sequence: CASSLGTPLGQYFPEAFF. The CDR3 nucleotides read TGTGCCAGCAGCTTGGGGACTCCGTTGGGACAGTACTTTCCGGAAGCTTTCTTT. The chain uses TRBV13 and TRBJ1-1; 7 nucleotides align to TRBD1. The length of the CDR3 is 18 residues. With 3 bases clipped from V and 8 bases from J, the junction kept 21 bases outside the gene matches. Germline V CDR1 and CDR2: PRHDT, FYEKMQ (reference sequence).

Notes on this clone: Other DNA sequences in this specimen translate into the identical CDR3. This rearrangement joins TRBV5-1 to TRBJ2-3, with D perhaps assigned TRBD1 or TRBD2 (6 bases each). The germline CDR1 and CDR2 sequences are SGHRS and YFSETQ. The CDR3 consists of 15 residues. V lost 1 base and J lost 3, with 12 bases in between. The CDR3 spells CASSLRGVRTDTQYF. The CDR3 region has the DNA TGCGCCAGCAGCTTGAGGGGGGTGAGGACAGATACGCAGTATTTT.

The chain has TRBV19 and TRBJ2-5; 9 positions match TRBD2. The CDR3 length is 16 residues. The V gene end was trimmed by 3 bases and the J gene end by 4 bases; junction bases not matched to a gene: 9. Germline V CDR1 and CDR2: LNHDA, SQIVND (reference sequence). CDR3 in DNA: TGTGCCAGTAGTATTAGTAGCGGGAGCGGGCGAGAGACCCAGTACTTC. Its translation is CASSISSGSGRETQYF.